What follows are 6 T cell receptor beta chains derived from one specimen sequenced in a study of response to subunit inactivated influenza vaccine. A single record per CDR3 protein comes from TCRdb applying MiXCR to the RT-PCR reads. The data show almost 250,000 distinct CDR3 sequences, over 9% seen once. The material sequenced was non-naive T cells sorted from PBMCs, taken about 14 days before vaccination. Receptor source: a man aged 50 to 59 who received an inactivated influenza vaccine.

V is TRBV7-9 and J is TRBJ2-7; 8 bases are a match to TRBD1. This CDR3 contains 16 residues. Germline loops: CDR1 SEHNR, CDR2 FQNEAQ (reference sequence). V trimming: 5 bases; J trimming: 6 bases; junction bases outside the gene matches: 15. The DNA for the CDR3 is TGTGCCAGCAGCCTCACAGGGGGGCGGGATAGGGGCGAGCAGTACTTC. This gives the protein CASSLTGGRDRGEQYF.

V usage is TRBV6-5 and J usage is TRBJ2-1, with D perhaps being TRBD1 or TRBD2 (6 bases each). The ends were cut back, 3 bases at V and 7 bases at J, with 25 bases in the middle. The V gene's germline CDR1 is MNHEY and CDR2 SVGAGI. The CDR3 runs 18 residues. Written as DNA, the CDR3 is TGTGCCAGCAGTTATTGGAGCCCTGGGAGAACGGGGGCGAATGAGCAGTTCTTC. The encoded protein is CASSYWSPGRTGANEQFF.

Only a few counts were recorded for this clonotype. The chain has TRBV28 and TRBJ1-2, with D possibly matching TRBD1 (5 bases). Trimming took off 5 bases at V and 2 bases at J, with 24 bases between the two ends. The CDR3 spans 18 residues. Germline V gene sequence: CDR1 MDHEN, CDR2 SYDVKM. The CDR3 DNA reads TGTGCCAGCAGTAAAGTGGGGCGGGACGACCGTGGAAACTATGGCTACACCTTC. It translates to CASSKVGRDDRGNYGYTF.

The chain uses TRBV20-1 and TRBJ2-1; D is ambiguous. The CDR3 is made up of 17 amino acids. The germline V gene has CDR1 DFQATT and CDR2 SNEGSKA (reference sequence). V lost 6 bases and J 2 bases, leaving 23 bases between the germline ends. The CDR3 nucleotides are TGCAGTGCCAAAGATCCCTCAGGCGCCGTTCCCTACAATGAGCAGTTCTTC. Amino acids: CSAKDPSGAVPYNEQFF.

The table lists this clonotype with a few counts. The rearrangement joins TRBV20-1 to TRBJ2-1; D remains unclear. Per germline, CDR1 DFQATT and CDR2 SNEGSKA (reference sequence). This CDR3 is built from 15 residues. Trimming pared 6 bases from V and 1 base from J, leaving 16 bases between. The CDR3 region is CSASTGQTSYNEQFF. Written as DNA, the CDR3 is TGCAGTGCCAGCACGGGCCAGACTTCCTACAATGAGCAGTTCTTC.

This clonotype showed up just a few times. The gene calls are TRBV16 and TRBJ2-7; D gene ambiguous. V was clipped by 0 bases and J by 2 bases, with 8 bases between them. Germline V gene sequence: CDR1 KGHSY, CDR2 FQNENV. This CDR3 is built from 14 residues. The CDR3 region is CASSQSLVTYEQYF. DNA of the CDR3: TGTGCCAGCAGCCAATCTCTCGTTACCTACGAGCAGTACTTC.